The 22 T cell receptor beta chains presented below share a single source sample, sequenced in a study of CD8+ T cells in alopecia areata. Investigators isolated RNA and reverse transcribed it into cDNA to act as the sequencing template. The assay was immunoSEQ multiplex PCR, and TCRdb's table has in-frame clones only and misses some. The table has about 97,000 clones, 41% seen once. Sequencing was performed on CD4+ T cells sorted from blood. The receptors come from a human donor with alopecia areata.

The chain has TRBV27 and TRBJ1-5; 7 nucleotides line up with TRBD1. J gave up 6 bases and V 6 bases, and 11 bases lay outside the gene matches. The CDR3 is 15 residues long. Per the germline V gene, CDR1 is MNHEY and CDR2 is SMNVEV (reference sequence). For the CDR3, the DNA is TGTGCCAGCAGACCCTATACAGGGGTCGGTCAGCCCCAGCATTTT. This translates into CASRPYTGVGQPQHF.

In DNA, the CDR3 is TGTGCCAGCAGTTACTCGATCGGCACAGATACGCAGTATTTT. Encoded protein: CASSYSIGTDTQYF. The chain uses TRBV6-5 and TRBJ2-3, with D hard to call. Germline-derived CDR1 and CDR2 are MNHEY and SVGAGI. The CDR3 is 14 amino acids. The germline V and J ends were trimmed by 0 bases and 1 base, with 5 bases remaining between them.

The CDR3 region is CASSQVRGAGRGETQYF. CDR3 DNA: TGCGCCAGCAGCCAAGTTAGGGGGGCGGGACGCGGAGAGACCCAGTACTTC. The V call is TRBV4-3, the J call TRBJ2-5; D is possibly TRBD1 or TRBD2 (6 bases each). The CDR3 extends over 17 amino acids. The germline CDR1 and CDR2 sequences are LGHNA and YSLEER. V was cut by 1 base and J by 4 bases, with 19 bases left in between.

The rearrangement uses TRBV5-1 and TRBJ2-1; 10 bases align to TRBD1. V was clipped by 5 bases and J by 8 bases; unmatched bases: 4. The germline gives CDR1 SGHRS, CDR2 YFSETQ. The CDR3 spans 13 residues. The CDR3 loop is CASSRQGADEQFF. The CDR3, as DNA: TGCGCCAGCAGTCGACAGGGGGCCGATGAGCAGTTCTTC.

This clone has more than one count but fewer than ten. The rearrangement links TRBV5-1 to TRBJ2-3; D is uncertain. V lost 0 bases and J 2 bases, leaving 13 bases between the germline ends. CDR3 length: 16 residues. Germline V gene lookup returns CDR1 SGHRS and CDR2 YFSETQ. CDR3 nucleotide sequence: TGCGCCAGCAGCTTGGCCCTACAATCAGACACAGATACGCAGTATTTT. Residues: CASSLALQSDTDTQYF.

This clone was seen only once. The V gene is TRBV4-2, the J gene TRBJ1-6; 7 positions agree with TRBD1. This CDR3 contains 17 residues. V lost 0 bases to trimming and J lost 5 bases; unmatched junction nucleotides: 7. Germline V CDR1 and CDR2: LGHNA, YNFKEQ. CDR3 amino acids: CASSQDLTGEDNSPLHF. In DNA, the CDR3 is TGTGCCAGCAGCCAAGATTTAACAGGGGAGGATAATTCACCCCTCCACTTT.

V usage is TRBV19 and J usage is TRBJ2-7, with 9 bases that match TRBD1. The CDR3 has 12 residues. With V trimmed by 8 bases and J by 5 bases, 4 bases remained unmatched. CDR1 is LNHDA and CDR2 is SQIVND in the germline V gene (reference sequence). The CDR3 bases are TGTGCCAGTGCGGGACAGGGCCACGAGCAGTACTTC. Amino acid sequence: CASAGQGHEQYF.

This chain links TRBV7-9 with TRBJ2-3; D gene uncertain. CDR3 length: 11 amino acids. Germline V gene sequence: CDR1 SEHNR, CDR2 FQNEAQ (reference sequence). Trimming pared 5 bases from V and 5 bases from J, leaving 5 bases between. The CDR3 is CASSPLDTQYF. In DNA, the CDR3 is TGTGCCAGCAGCCCCCTAGATACGCAGTATTTT.

This clone was seen a few times. The gene calls are TRBV29-1 and TRBJ2-5, with no clear D. Germline V lookup: CDR1 SQVTM, CDR2 ANQGSEA. V was trimmed by 0 bases and J by 2 bases, leaving 1 base between them. The CDR3 runs to 11 residues. This chain's CDR3 is CSVEDQETQYF. CDR3 DNA sequence: TGCAGCGTTGAAGATCAAGAGACCCAGTACTTC.

The chain joins TRBV30 to TRBJ2-6; D call uncertain. V was cut by 1 base and J by 0 bases, with 10 bases left in between. The germline V gene encodes CDR1 GTSNPN and CDR2 SVGIG (reference sequence). This CDR3 has 16 residues. The CDR3 reads CAWSAWKSSGANVLTF. CDR3 nucleotide sequence: TGTGCCTGGAGTGCGTGGAAGAGCTCTGGGGCCAACGTCCTGACTTTC.

This clone was seen a few times. The chain links TRBV28 to TRBJ2-7; 9 bases map to TRBD1. Germline assignment: CDR1 MDHEN and CDR2 SYDVKM. The CDR3 is 14 residues long. Trimming took 2 bases from V and 5 from J; bases not matched to a gene: 4. CDR3 amino acids: CASSLGQGKHEQYF. In nucleotides, the CDR3 is TGTGCCAGCAGTTTAGGACAGGGGAAGCACGAGCAGTACTTC.

CDR3 coding DNA: TGTGCCTGGAGTGTAGGGCAGGGAGTAGATACGCAGTATTTT. It yields the protein CAWSVGQGVDTQYF. This chain connects TRBV30 to TRBJ2-3; D assignment may be TRBD1 or TRBD2 (5 bases each). CDR1 is GTSNPN, CDR2 SVGIG, per germline (reference sequence). Deletions cut 0 bases from V and 5 bases from J, with 12 bases between. CDR3 size: 14 residues.

The V and J genes are TRBV5-1 and TRBJ2-3, with a tentative D call TRBD1 (5 bases). The CDR3 consists of 13 residues. Deletions cut 4 bases from V and 4 bases from J, with 10 bases between. Germline CDR1 and CDR2: SGHRS and YFSETQ. The CDR3 DNA is TGCGCCAGCAGCCCAGACAGTTCAGATACGCAGTATTTT. It specifies CASSPDSSDTQYF.

The chain uses TRBV18 and TRBJ2-5; D ambiguous. Germline values: CDR1 KGHSH, CDR2 LQKENI. V lost 0 bases and J 4 bases, leaving 6 bases between the germline ends. This CDR3 region has 13 residues. In DNA form, the CDR3 reads TGTGCCAGCTCACCACCAGGGTCAGAGACCCAGTACTTC. Amino acid sequence: CASSPPGSETQYF.

The chain carries TRBV7-9 and TRBJ2-1; maybe TRBD1 (5 bases). The CDR3 has 13 amino acids. Germline CDR1 SEHNR, CDR2 FQNEAQ (reference sequence). Trimming shortened V by 2 bases and J by 8 bases, and 10 bases separated the two germline ends. The CDR3 region is CASSLKGIDEQFF. CDR3 bases: TGTGCCAGCAGCTTAAAGGGGATCGATGAGCAGTTCTTC.

This clone has more than one count but fewer than ten. The gene calls are TRBV18 and TRBJ2-7; D not resolved. CDR1 and CDR2 (germline): KGHSH, LQKENI. V lost 6 bases and J 6 bases, leaving 24 bases between the germline ends. The CDR3 length is 16 residues. CDR3 nucleotide sequence: TGTGCCAGCTCCCCGGCGACTGGAGCCCCCTCTGGCGAGCAGTACTTC. It specifies CASSPATGAPSGEQYF.

The rearrangement joins TRBV30 to TRBJ2-2; TRBD2 matches 10 bases. Germline-derived CDR1 and CDR2 are GTSNPN and SVGIG (reference sequence). The CDR3 has 15 amino acids. The ends lost 4 bases at V and 7 bases at J; junction bases unmatched: 9. CDR3 amino acids: CAWMSAGGPGGELFF. In DNA, the CDR3 is TGTGCCTGGATGTCAGCGGGAGGGCCTGGCGGGGAGCTGTTTTTT.

This clone was recorded a few times. The gene calls are TRBV2 and TRBJ1-2; D is undetermined. Trimming took off 8 bases at V and 4 bases at J, with 8 bases between the two ends. CDR1 is SNHLY and CDR2 is FYNNEI in the germline V gene. This CDR3 has 11 amino acids. As DNA, the CDR3 is TGTGCCAGCTCAGGATTCTATGGCTACACCTTC. Translation gives CASSGFYGYTF.

The chain links TRBV5-1 to TRBJ2-2; TRBD2 might be the D (8 bases). Germline loops: CDR1 SGHRS, CDR2 YFSETQ. The V gene lost 5 bases and the J gene lost 7 bases, with 18 bases spanning the gap. The CDR3 has 15 residues. The CDR3 nucleotides read TGCGCCAGCAGGGACAGGCTAGCGGGCGACGGGGAGCTGTTTTTT. Residues: CASRDRLAGDGELFF.

This clone has just a few counts. The chain recombines TRBV6-5 with TRBJ1-4, with TRBD1 as a possible D gene (5 bases). The CDR3 is made up of 13 amino acids. V shed 3 bases and J shed 7 bases, with 9 bases lying between them. CDR1 is MNHEY, CDR2 SVGAGI, per germline. The CDR3 DNA sequence: TGTGCCAGCAGTTATGCCAGGGTTGAAAAACTGTTTTTT. This codes for CASSYARVEKLFF.

This clone was counted a few times. The genes are TRBV14 and TRBJ2-3; 12 nucleotides match TRBD2. CDR3 length equals 14 residues. CDR1 SGHDN and CDR2 FVKESK come from the germline V gene. Trimming removed 4 bases from V and 4 bases from J; junction bases left unmatched: 0. CDR3 residues: CASSRLAGADTQYF. The CDR3 DNA reads as TGTGCCAGCAGCCGACTAGCGGGGGCAGATACGCAGTATTTT.

CDR3 protein: CASSSYPAEQETQYF. CDR3 bases: TGTGCCAGCAGTTCATACCCAGCCGAGCAAGAGACCCAGTACTTC. The chain carries TRBV28 and TRBJ2-5; D gene ambiguous. The CDR3 loop spans 15 amino acids. V was shortened by 4 bases and J by 2 bases, with 14 bases between the two germline ends. Germline V gene lookup returns CDR1 MDHEN and CDR2 SYDVKM. The entire variable domain, with the rest obtained from reference TRBV28 and TRBJ2-5, is as follows: DVKVTQSSRYLVKRTGEKVFLECVQDMDHENMFWYRQDPGLGLRLIYFSYDVKMKEKGDIPEGYSVSREKKERFSLILESASTNQTSMYLCASSSYPAEQETQYFGPGTRLLVL.